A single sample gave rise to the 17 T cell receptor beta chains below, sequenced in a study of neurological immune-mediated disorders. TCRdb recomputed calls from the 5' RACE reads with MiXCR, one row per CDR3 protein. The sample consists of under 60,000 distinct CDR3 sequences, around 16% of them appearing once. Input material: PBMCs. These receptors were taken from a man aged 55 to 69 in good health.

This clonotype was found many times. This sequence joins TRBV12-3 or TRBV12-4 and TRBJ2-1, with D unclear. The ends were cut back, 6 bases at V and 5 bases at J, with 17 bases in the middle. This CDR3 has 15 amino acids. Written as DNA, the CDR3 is TGTGCCAGCAGCTCCCCCGGCAGCGCGAACAATGAGCAGTTCTTC. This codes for CASSSPGSANNEQFF.

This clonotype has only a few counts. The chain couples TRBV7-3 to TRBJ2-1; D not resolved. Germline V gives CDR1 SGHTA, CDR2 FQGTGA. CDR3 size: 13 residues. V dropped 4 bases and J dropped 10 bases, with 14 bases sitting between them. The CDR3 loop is CASSSSQIGEQFF. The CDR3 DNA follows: TGTGCCAGCAGCTCATCTCAGATCGGGGAGCAGTTCTTC.

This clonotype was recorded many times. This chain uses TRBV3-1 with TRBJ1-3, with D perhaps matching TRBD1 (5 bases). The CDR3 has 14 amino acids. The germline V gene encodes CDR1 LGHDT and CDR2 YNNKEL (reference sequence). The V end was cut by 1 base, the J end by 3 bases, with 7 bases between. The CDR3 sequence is CASSQAGLGNTIYF. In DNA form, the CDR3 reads TGTGCCAGCAGCCAAGCAGGGCTTGGAAACACCATATATTTT.

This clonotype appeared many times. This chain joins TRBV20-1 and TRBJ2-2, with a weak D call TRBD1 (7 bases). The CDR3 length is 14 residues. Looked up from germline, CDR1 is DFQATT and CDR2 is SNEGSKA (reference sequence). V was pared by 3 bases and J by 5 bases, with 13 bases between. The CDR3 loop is CSASPTGRTGELFF. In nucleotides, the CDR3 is TGCAGTGCTAGTCCGACAGGGAGGACCGGGGAGCTGTTTTTT.

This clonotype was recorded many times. CDR3 nucleotide sequence: TGCAGTGCTAGAGAGGCTAGCGGGGGCTACGAGCAGTACTTC. Encoded protein: CSAREASGGYEQYF. This chain links TRBV20-1 with TRBJ2-7, with TRBD2 identical over 10 bases. J lost 3 bases, V lost 0 bases, and 2 bases had no gene match. CDR1 and CDR2 from the germline V gene are DFQATT and SNEGSKA (reference sequence). CDR3 length equals 14 residues.

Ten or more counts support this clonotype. The CDR3 region has the DNA TGCAGCGTTGAACGTAGCGGGATTTACAATGAGCAGTTCTTC. The encoded protein is CSVERSGIYNEQFF. The chain employs TRBV29-1 and TRBJ2-1; 8 positions agree with TRBD2. Trimming removed 2 bases from V and 4 bases from J; junction bases left unmatched: 4. The CDR3 consists of 14 residues. Per the germline V gene, CDR1 is SQVTM and CDR2 is ANQGSEA.

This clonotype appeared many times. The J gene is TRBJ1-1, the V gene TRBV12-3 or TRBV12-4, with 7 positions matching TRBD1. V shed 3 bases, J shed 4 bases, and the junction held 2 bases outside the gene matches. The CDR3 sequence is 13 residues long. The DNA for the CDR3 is TGTGCCAGCAGTTTGGACAGGTCCACTGAAGCTTTCTTT. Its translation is CASSLDRSTEAFF.

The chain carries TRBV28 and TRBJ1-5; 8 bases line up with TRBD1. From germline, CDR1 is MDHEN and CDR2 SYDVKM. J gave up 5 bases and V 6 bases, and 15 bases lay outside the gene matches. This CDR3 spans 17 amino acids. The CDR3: CASSPAGTGHAHQPQHF. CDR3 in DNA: TGTGCCAGCAGCCCAGCTGGGACAGGTCATGCTCATCAGCCCCAGCATTTT.

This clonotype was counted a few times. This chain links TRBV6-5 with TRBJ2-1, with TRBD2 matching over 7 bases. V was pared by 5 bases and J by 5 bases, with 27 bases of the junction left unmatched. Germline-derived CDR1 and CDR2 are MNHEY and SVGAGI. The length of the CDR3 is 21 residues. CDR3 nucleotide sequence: TGTGCCAGCAGTCGACGGGAGGAATTGGGGAACACTCCCTTTATTAACAATGAGCAGTTCTTC. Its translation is CASSRREELGNTPFINNEQFF.

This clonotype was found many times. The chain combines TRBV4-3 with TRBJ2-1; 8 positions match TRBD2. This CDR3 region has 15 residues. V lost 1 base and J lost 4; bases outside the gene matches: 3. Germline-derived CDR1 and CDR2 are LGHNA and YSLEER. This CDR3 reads CASSQGTSGYNEQFF. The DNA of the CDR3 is TGCGCCAGCAGCCAAGGCACTAGCGGTTACAATGAGCAGTTCTTC.

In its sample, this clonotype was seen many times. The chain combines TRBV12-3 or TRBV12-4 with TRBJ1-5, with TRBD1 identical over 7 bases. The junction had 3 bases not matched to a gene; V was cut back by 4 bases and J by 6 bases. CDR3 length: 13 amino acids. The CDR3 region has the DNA TGTGCCAGCAGTTCCACAGGGGTTCAGCCCCAGCATTTT. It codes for CASSSTGVQPQHF.

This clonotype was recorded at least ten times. CDR3 loop: CASRRAAGEKLFF. The DNA for the CDR3 is TGTGCCAGCAGGAGGGCCGCGGGTGAAAAACTGTTTTTT. The chain links TRBV11-2 to TRBJ1-4; D is ambiguous. The V end lost 6 bases, the J end lost 7 bases, and 12 bases lay between the germline ends. Per germline, CDR1 SGHAT and CDR2 FQNNGV. The CDR3 spans 13 residues.

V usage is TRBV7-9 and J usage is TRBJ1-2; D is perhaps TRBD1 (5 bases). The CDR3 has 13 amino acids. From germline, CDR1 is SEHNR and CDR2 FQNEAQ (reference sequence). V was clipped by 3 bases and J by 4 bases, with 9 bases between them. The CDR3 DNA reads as TGTGCCAGCAGCTTGAGGGGCCTCTATGGCTACACCTTC. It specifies CASSLRGLYGYTF. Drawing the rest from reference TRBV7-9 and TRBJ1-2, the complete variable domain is DTGVSQNPRHKITKRGQNVTFRCDPISEHNRLYWYRQTLGQGPEFLTYFQNEAQLEKSRLLSDRFSAERPKGSFSTLEIQRTEQGDSAMYLCASSLRGLYGYTFGSGTRLTVV.

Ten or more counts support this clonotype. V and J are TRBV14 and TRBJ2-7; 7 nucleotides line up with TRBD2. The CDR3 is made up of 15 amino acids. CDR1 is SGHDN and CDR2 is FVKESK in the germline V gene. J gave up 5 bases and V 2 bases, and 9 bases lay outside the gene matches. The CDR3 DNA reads TGTGCCAGCAGCCAACCCGGGGAGGGCCGAGACGAGCAGTACTTC. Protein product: CASSQPGEGRDEQYF.

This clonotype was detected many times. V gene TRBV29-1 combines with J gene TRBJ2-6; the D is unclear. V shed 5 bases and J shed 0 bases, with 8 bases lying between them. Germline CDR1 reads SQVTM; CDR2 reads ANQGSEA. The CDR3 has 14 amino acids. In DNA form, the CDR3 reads TGCAGCGTTTCAGGATCCTCTGGGGCCAACGTCCTGACTTTC. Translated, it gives CSVSGSSGANVLTF.

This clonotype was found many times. As DNA, the CDR3 is TGCAGTGCGAGTGGGACTAGCGGGAGGGCAGATACGCAGTATTTT. Protein product: CSASGTSGRADTQYF. The V gene is TRBV20-1, the J gene TRBJ2-3; 16 bases map to TRBD2. Trimming removed 6 bases from V and 4 bases from J; junction bases left unmatched: 4. This CDR3 spans 15 amino acids. Germline lookup yields CDR1 DFQATT and CDR2 SNEGSKA (reference sequence).

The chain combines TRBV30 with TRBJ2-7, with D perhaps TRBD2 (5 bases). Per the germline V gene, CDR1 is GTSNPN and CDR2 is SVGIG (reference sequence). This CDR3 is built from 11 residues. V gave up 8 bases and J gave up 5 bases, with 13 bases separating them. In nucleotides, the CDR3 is TGTGCCGGCTGCGGGTACGACGAGCAGTACTTC. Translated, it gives CAGCGYDEQYF.